This is a list of T cell receptor beta chains from one sample in a study of blood T cell repertoires in COVID-19. The assay was immunoSEQ multiplex PCR, and TCRdb's table has in-frame clones only and misses some. The sample lists 250,000 or so clones; 85% to 90% were seen once. Sequencing was performed on PBMCs or T cells enriched from blood (not recorded which). The receptor set was obtained from a woman between 50 and 59 years old who had recovered from COVID-19. CDR3s include the opening cysteine and the closing phenylalanine or tryptophan. The D gene is left open where the match is weak. Part of the rows lack a size; the others show once, few, many or a class for expanded clones.

cdr3_length: 12
j_call: TRBJ1-4
v_call: TRBV7-2
d_call: NA
clone_size: NA
cdr3_nt: TGTGCCAGCAGCCTCGACAGAGAAAAACTGTTTTTT
cdr3_aa: CASSLDREKLFF

cdr3_length: 15
j_call: TRBJ1-1
v_call: TRBV5-1
d_call: NA
clone_size: few
cdr3_nt: TGCGCCAGCAGCCTCTCTACAGGACCGAACACTGAAGCTTTCTTT
cdr3_aa: CASSLSTGPNTEAFF

cdr3_length: 14
j_call: TRBJ2-1
v_call: TRBV28
d_call: TRBD1
clone_size: NA
cdr3_nt: TGTGCCAGCAGGCCGACAGGGCCTTACAATGAGCAGTTCTTC
cdr3_aa: CASRPTGPYNEQFF

cdr3_length: 17
j_call: TRBJ1-6
v_call: TRBV19
d_call: NA
clone_size: NA
cdr3_nt: TGTGCCAGTAGTATTTCAAGCAGTGTGGGCATAAATTCACCCCTCCACTTT
cdr3_aa: CASSISSSVGINSPLHF

cdr3_length: 14
j_call: TRBJ2-7
v_call: TRBV19
d_call: NA
clone_size: NA
cdr3_nt: TGTGCCAGTAGTATATCCGGCGGGGGCAACGAGCAGTACTTC
cdr3_aa: CASSISGGGNEQYF

cdr3_length: 13
j_call: TRBJ1-2
v_call: TRBV4-3
d_call: NA
clone_size: NA
cdr3_nt: TGCGCCAGCAGCCAAGGGCTGGACAACCCCTACACCTTC
cdr3_aa: CASSQGLDNPYTF

cdr3_length: 17
j_call: TRBJ2-1
v_call: TRBV4-2
d_call: TRBD2
clone_size: NA
cdr3_nt: TGTGCCAGCAGCCAGTACCAACTAGCGGGAGGAAACAATGAGCAGTTCTTC
cdr3_aa: CASSQYQLAGGNNEQFF

cdr3_length: 15
j_call: TRBJ2-3
v_call: TRBV7-3
d_call: NA
clone_size: NA
cdr3_nt: TGTGCCAGCAGCTTGGGGGGAAGGGTTACAGATACGCAGTATTTT
cdr3_aa: CASSLGGRVTDTQYF

cdr3_length: 14
j_call: TRBJ1-2
v_call: TRBV20-1
d_call: TRBD1
clone_size: NA
cdr3_nt: TGCAGTGCTAGTACAGGGGGCAGAGTCTATGGCTACACCTTC
cdr3_aa: CSASTGGRVYGYTF

cdr3_length: 13
j_call: TRBJ1-6
v_call: TRBV6-5
d_call: NA
clone_size: few
cdr3_nt: TGTGCCAGCACCTTGGAGGTTTCATCACCCCTCCACTTT
cdr3_aa: CASTLEVSSPLHF

cdr3_length: 13
j_call: TRBJ1-5
v_call: TRBV30
d_call: TRBD1
clone_size: few
cdr3_nt: TGTGCCTGGAGTTCAGGGGGGAGGCAGCCCCAGCATTTT
cdr3_aa: CAWSSGGRQPQHF

cdr3_length: 15
j_call: TRBJ1-2
v_call: TRBV29-1
d_call: NA
clone_size: few
cdr3_nt: TGCAGCGTTGAAAGTGAGCAGGGTTTAAACTATGGCTACACCTTC
cdr3_aa: CSVESEQGLNYGYTF

cdr3_length: 15
j_call: TRBJ2-5
v_call: TRBV2
d_call: TRBD1
clone_size: NA
cdr3_nt: TGTGCCAGCAAGGCAGGGACAGGGACGCAAGAGACCCAGTACTTC
cdr3_aa: CASKAGTGTQETQYF

cdr3_length: 19
j_call: TRBJ2-2
v_call: TRBV7-9
d_call: NA
clone_size: NA
cdr3_nt: TGTGCCAGCAGCTCCACGACTAGTTCCTCATGGCTGAACACCGGGGAGCTGTTTTTT
cdr3_aa: CASSSTTSSSWLNTGELFF

cdr3_length: 13
j_call: TRBJ1-1
v_call: TRBV6-5
d_call: TRBD1
clone_size: NA
cdr3_nt: TGTGCCAGCAAAACAGGGGGTAGCACTGAAGCTTTCTTT
cdr3_aa: CASKTGGSTEAFF

cdr3_length: 15
j_call: TRBJ1-1
v_call: TRBV7-6
d_call: NA
clone_size: few
cdr3_nt: TGTGCCAGCAGCTTAAACCCCCCGGGGAACACTGAAGCTTTCTTT
cdr3_aa: CASSLNPPGNTEAFF

cdr3_length: 15
j_call: TRBJ1-5
v_call: TRBV7-2
d_call: NA
clone_size: few
cdr3_nt: TGTGCCAGCAGCTTAGGGCTAGAGGGCAATCAGCCCCAGCATTTT
cdr3_aa: CASSLGLEGNQPQHF

cdr3_length: 13
j_call: TRBJ2-5
v_call: TRBV18
d_call: NA
clone_size: NA
cdr3_nt: TGTGCCAGCTCTACCTCCGAGTCTGAGACCCAGTACTTC
cdr3_aa: CASSTSESETQYF

cdr3_length: 18
j_call: TRBJ2-7
v_call: TRBV6-2/TRBV6-3
d_call: TRBD1
clone_size: NA
cdr3_nt: TGTGCCAGCAGTTACTCGTCCGACAGGGTCTTATTGTTCTACGAGCAGTACTTC
cdr3_aa: CASSYSSDRVLLFYEQYF

cdr3_length: 15
j_call: TRBJ2-7
v_call: TRBV7-6
d_call: NA
clone_size: NA
cdr3_nt: TGTGCCAGCAGCTTAAGGGGGAGGGCCGGCGACGAGCAGTACTTC
cdr3_aa: CASSLRGRAGDEQYF

cdr3_length: 14
j_call: TRBJ2-2
v_call: TRBV25-1
d_call: NA
clone_size: NA
cdr3_nt: TGTGCCAGCAGTGGTTACCAGGGGAAAGGGGAGCTGTTTTTT
cdr3_aa: CASSGYQGKGELFF

cdr3_length: 13
j_call: TRBJ1-2
v_call: TRBV12-3/TRBV12-4
d_call: NA
clone_size: NA
cdr3_nt: TGTGCCAGCACCAAGGACATAGGGGATGGCTACACCTTC
cdr3_aa: CASTKDIGDGYTF

cdr3_length: 15
j_call: TRBJ1-6
v_call: TRBV19
d_call: NA
clone_size: once
cdr3_nt: TGTGCCAGTAGTATGGGAGGTACCTATAATTCACCCCTCCACTTT
cdr3_aa: CASSMGGTYNSPLHF

cdr3_length: 13
j_call: TRBJ2-7
v_call: TRBV7-9
d_call: NA
clone_size: NA
cdr3_nt: TGTGCCAGCAGCTTAAGGGGTACTTACGAGCAGTACTTC
cdr3_aa: CASSLRGTYEQYF

cdr3_length: 15
j_call: TRBJ1-4
v_call: TRBV28
d_call: TRBD1
clone_size: NA
cdr3_nt: TGTGCCAGCAGCTCGGGACAGGGGGCGCATGAAAAACTGTTTTTT
cdr3_aa: CASSSGQGAHEKLFF

cdr3_length: 15
j_call: TRBJ1-2
v_call: TRBV28
d_call: TRBD1
clone_size: NA
cdr3_nt: TGTGCCAGCAGTCTTTTAGGACAGGGGGGCTATGGCTACACCTTC
cdr3_aa: CASSLLGQGGYGYTF

cdr3_length: 14
j_call: TRBJ2-7
v_call: TRBV5-1
d_call: NA
clone_size: NA
cdr3_nt: TGCGCCAGCAGCTGGGGCGCTAGCTCCTACGAGCAGTACTTC
cdr3_aa: CASSWGASSYEQYF

cdr3_length: 13
j_call: TRBJ2-7
v_call: TRBV29-1
d_call: NA
clone_size: NA
cdr3_nt: TGCAGCGTTGAAGGAGACAGGACCTACGAGCAGTACTTC
cdr3_aa: CSVEGDRTYEQYF

cdr3_length: 16
j_call: TRBJ1-2
v_call: TRBV15
d_call: NA
clone_size: NA
cdr3_nt: TGTGCCACCAGCAGAGAGCCCAGGGGCTTGGACTATGGCTACACCTTC
cdr3_aa: CATSREPRGLDYGYTF

cdr3_length: 14
j_call: TRBJ1-5
v_call: TRBV7-2
d_call: TRBD1
clone_size: NA
cdr3_nt: TGTGCCAGCAGCTCCCGACAGGGAAGACAGCCCCAGCATTTT
cdr3_aa: CASSSRQGRQPQHF

cdr3_length: 14
j_call: TRBJ2-7
v_call: TRBV6-5
d_call: NA
clone_size: few
cdr3_nt: TGTGCCAGCAAGCCGCAGGGGAGCTCCTACGAGCAGTACTTC
cdr3_aa: CASKPQGSSYEQYF

cdr3_length: 14
j_call: TRBJ1-3
v_call: TRBV9
d_call: NA
clone_size: NA
cdr3_nt: TGTGCCAGCAGCGTCGACAGCGTATTAAACACCATATATTTT
cdr3_aa: CASSVDSVLNTIYF

cdr3_length: 12
j_call: TRBJ1-2
v_call: TRBV28
d_call: NA
clone_size: NA
cdr3_nt: TGTGCCAGCAATACAGGATTCGGTGGCTACACCTTC
cdr3_aa: CASNTGFGGYTF

cdr3_length: 16
j_call: TRBJ1-2
v_call: TRBV6-1
d_call: NA
clone_size: NA
cdr3_nt: TGTGCCAGCAGTGAGGCCGAAACCGGGACATATAATGGCTACACCTTC
cdr3_aa: CASSEAETGTYNGYTF

cdr3_length: 16
j_call: TRBJ2-1
v_call: TRBV7-2
d_call: TRBD1
clone_size: NA
cdr3_nt: TGTGCCAGCAGCTTAGAGACAGGGGGCGCCTACAATGAGCAGTTCTTC
cdr3_aa: CASSLETGGAYNEQFF

cdr3_length: 13
j_call: TRBJ2-7
v_call: TRBV18
d_call: NA
clone_size: NA
cdr3_nt: TGTGCCAGCTCACCGTCGACAGTAGGTGAGCAGTACTTC
cdr3_aa: CASSPSTVGEQYF

cdr3_length: 19
j_call: TRBJ1-5
v_call: TRBV6-2/TRBV6-3
d_call: TRBD1
clone_size: NA
cdr3_nt: TGTGCCAGCAGTTACACTACGACAGGGGGCAGGAGTAGCAATCAGCCCCAGCATTTT
cdr3_aa: CASSYTTTGGRSSNQPQHF

cdr3_length: 15
j_call: TRBJ2-1
v_call: TRBV6-4
d_call: TRBD1
clone_size: NA
cdr3_nt: TGTGCCAGCAGTGACACCGGGACAGGGTACAATGAGCAGTTCTTC
cdr3_aa: CASSDTGTGYNEQFF

cdr3_length: 14
j_call: TRBJ2-5
v_call: TRBV10-3
d_call: NA
clone_size: NA
cdr3_nt: TGTGCCATCAGTGAGTCGTCTCGCGAAGAGACCCAGTACTTC
cdr3_aa: CAISESSREETQYF

cdr3_length: 16
j_call: TRBJ1-4
v_call: TRBV4-1
d_call: NA
clone_size: NA
cdr3_nt: TGCGCCAGCAGCCAAGATAGTGTAGGGAGGGGTGAAAAACTGTTTTTT
cdr3_aa: CASSQDSVGRGEKLFF

cdr3_length: 15
j_call: TRBJ2-3
v_call: TRBV3-1/TRBV3-2
d_call: TRBD2
clone_size: NA
cdr3_nt: TGTGCCAGCAGCCATTTAGCGGGAGCCGCAGATACGCAGTATTTT
cdr3_aa: CASSHLAGAADTQYF

cdr3_length: 14
j_call: TRBJ2-3
v_call: TRBV5-1
d_call: TRBD1
clone_size: NA
cdr3_nt: TGCGCCAGCAGCCCGGGACAGGGATCAGATACGCAGTATTTT
cdr3_aa: CASSPGQGSDTQYF

cdr3_length: 13
j_call: TRBJ1-4
v_call: TRBV28
d_call: NA
clone_size: NA
cdr3_nt: TGTGCCAGCAGTTTAGCGCAGGCTGAAAAACTGTTTTTT
cdr3_aa: CASSLAQAEKLFF

cdr3_length: 14
j_call: TRBJ2-1
v_call: TRBV10-3
d_call: TRBD1
clone_size: NA
cdr3_nt: TGTGCCATCAGTCGGGACAGTTTTTGGGATGAGCAGTTCTTC
cdr3_aa: CAISRDSFWDEQFF

cdr3_length: 17
j_call: TRBJ2-2
v_call: TRBV5-6
d_call: TRBD2
clone_size: NA
cdr3_nt: TGTGCCAGCAGCTTGGGCGGGAGCGCTTCGAACACCGGGGAGCTGTTTTTT
cdr3_aa: CASSLGGSASNTGELFF

cdr3_length: 12
j_call: TRBJ2-3
v_call: TRBV28
d_call: NA
clone_size: once
cdr3_nt: TGTGCCAGCAGCCTCCCTTCAGATACGCAGTATTTT
cdr3_aa: CASSLPSDTQYF

cdr3_length: 14
j_call: TRBJ2-1
v_call: TRBV7-9
d_call: NA
clone_size: NA
cdr3_nt: TGTGCCAGCAGCCCAAACAGGGTTTACAATGAGCAGTTCTTC
cdr3_aa: CASSPNRVYNEQFF

cdr3_length: 15
j_call: TRBJ1-2
v_call: TRBV4-1
d_call: NA
clone_size: once
cdr3_nt: TGCGCCAGCAGCCAGGGGGGGAACACAGGCTATGGCTACACCTTC
cdr3_aa: CASSQGGNTGYGYTF

cdr3_length: 14
j_call: TRBJ1-5
v_call: TRBV18
d_call: TRBD1
clone_size: NA
cdr3_nt: TGTGCCAGCTCGTTACAGGGGGACAATCAGCCCCAGCATTTT
cdr3_aa: CASSLQGDNQPQHF

cdr3_length: 13
j_call: TRBJ1-1
v_call: TRBV29-1
d_call: NA
clone_size: NA
cdr3_nt: TGCAGCGTTTCGGGACACTTGAACACTGAAGCTTTCTTT
cdr3_aa: CSVSGHLNTEAFF

cdr3_length: 16
j_call: TRBJ1-2
v_call: TRBV10-1
d_call: NA
clone_size: NA
cdr3_nt: TGCGCCAGCAGGACGCGAGGGATCGTAGCTAACTATGGCTACACCTTC
cdr3_aa: CASRTRGIVANYGYTF

cdr3_length: 14
j_call: TRBJ2-7
v_call: TRBV6-2/TRBV6-3
d_call: NA
clone_size: NA
cdr3_nt: TGTGCCAGCAGTTTCCTCAGATCCCCCTACGAGCAGTACTTC
cdr3_aa: CASSFLRSPYEQYF

cdr3_length: 19
j_call: TRBJ2-3
v_call: TRBV27
d_call: TRBD2
clone_size: NA
cdr3_nt: TGTGCCAGCAGTCCACGTACTAGCGGGATAAGATCTAGCACAGATACGCAGTATTTT
cdr3_aa: CASSPRTSGIRSSTDTQYF